These 30 T cell receptor beta chains came from one sample sequenced in a study of immune characterization of retroperitoneal liposarcoma. TCRdb reprocessed the PCR reads with MiXCR, giving one entry per CDR3 protein. The sample carries about 10,000 distinct CDR3 sequences, around a quarter recorded once. Sequencing was done on a sample of tumor tissue. These receptors were obtained from a female donor with retroperitoneal liposarcoma.

This clonotype was detected only a few times. The gene calls are TRBV7-4 and TRBJ2-1; 10 nucleotides align to TRBD2. The J call may not be correct, given that the DNA end is closer to TRBJ2-7. Germline V CDR1 and CDR2: SGHVT, SQSDAQ. CDR3 length: 16 amino acids. The CDR3 DNA reads as TGTGCCAGCAGCTCGTACCTAGCGGGAGTCTACAATGAGCAGTACTTC. The encoded protein is CASSSYLAGVYNEQYF.

This clonotype was counted a few times. The rearrangement joins TRBV27 to TRBJ2-7, with 7 bases lining up with TRBD2. V lost 3 bases to trimming and J lost 5 bases; unmatched junction nucleotides: 4. The CDR3 is made up of 13 amino acids. Germline CDR1 is MNHEY and CDR2 is SMNVEV (reference sequence). The CDR3 sequence: CASSFPGGNEQYF. DNA of the CDR3: TGTGCCAGCAGTTTCCCGGGGGGAAACGAGCAGTACTTC.

The rearrangement uses TRBV11-3 and TRBJ2-1, with 8 bases lining up with TRBD2. Germline V gene lookup returns CDR1 SGHNT and CDR2 YENEEA. With V trimmed by 5 bases and J by 10 bases, 13 bases remained unmatched. CDR3 length: 15 residues. The CDR3 protein is CASSPGGADAYEQFF. The CDR3, as DNA: TGTGCCAGCAGCCCCGGGGGGGCGGATGCCTACGAGCAGTTCTTC.

Worth noting for this clonotype: Just one base apart from a much larger clone, this may be a read error. The J gene is TRBJ2-5, the V gene TRBV27; the D is unclear. V was shortened by 8 bases and J by 11 bases, with 30 bases between the two germline ends. The CDR3 totals 16 residues. CDR1 and CDR2 from the germline V gene are MNHEY and SMNVEV (reference sequence). DNA of the CDR3: TGTGCCAGCGTAATAACAGTGGGTATCTCCTACAATGAGCAGTACTTC. Amino acids: CASVITVGISYNEQYF.

This clonotype showed up many times. The rearrangement links TRBV6-1 to TRBJ1-1; D is uncertain. Germline lookup yields CDR1 MNHNS and CDR2 SASEGT. The CDR3 consists of 13 residues. V was clipped by 6 bases and J by 1 base, with 9 bases between them. The chain's CDR3 is CASRDGWNTEAFF. CDR3 nucleotide sequence: TGTGCCAGCAGGGACGGATGGAACACTGAAGCTTTCTTT.

The V call is TRBV6-1, the J call TRBJ1-1; D remains unclear. V gave up 0 bases and J gave up 11 bases, with 7 bases separating them. The CDR3 runs to 11 residues. Germline V gene sequence: CDR1 MNHNS, CDR2 SASEGT. CDR3: CASSEASLAFF. In DNA form, the CDR3 reads TGTGCCAGCAGTGAAGCATCACTGGCTTTCTTT.

The chain carries TRBV12-3 or TRBV12-4 and TRBJ1-1; D is undetermined. The germline V and J ends were trimmed by 5 bases and 6 bases, with 4 bases remaining between them. The CDR3 loop spans 10 amino acids. CDR3 amino acids: CASSVSEAFF. The DNA of the CDR3 is TGTGCCAGCAGTGTGTCTGAAGCTTTCTTT.

This clonotype was observed many times. J is TRBJ1-2 and V is TRBV7-6; tentative D call: TRBD1 (5 bases). Germline V lookup: CDR1 SGHVS, CDR2 FNYEAQ. The length of the CDR3 is 14 residues. Trimming took off 5 bases at V and 4 bases at J, with 14 bases between the two ends. The CDR3 bases are TGTGCCAGCAGCCCCGTCAGGGAAAGCTATGGCTACACCTTC. Translated, it gives CASSPVRESYGYTF.

This clonotype was counted a few times. V gene TRBV6-1 combines with J gene TRBJ1-2; 7 positions agree with TRBD1. Losses at the gene ends were 5 bases for V and 1 base for J; bases not matched to a gene: 7. The CDR3 is 15 amino acids. In germline, CDR1 is MNHNS, CDR2 SASEGT. The CDR3 bases are TGTGCCAGCAGTCCCCGGGACAGCCGTAACTATGGCTACACCTTC. Protein sequence: CASSPRDSRNYGYTF.

This clonotype occurred once. The rearrangement uses TRBV7-2 and TRBJ2-1; the D is unclear. Germline V CDR1 and CDR2: SGHTA, FQGNSA. CDR3 length: 13 amino acids. The V gene lost 5 bases and the J gene lost 12 bases, with 17 bases spanning the gap. The CDR3, as DNA: TGTGCCAGCAGCCTCAGACAAACAGATACGCAGTTCTTC. It specifies CASSLRQTDTQFF.

The J gene is TRBJ2-1, the V gene TRBV7-2; 11 bases fit TRBD2. TRBJ2-7 matches the DNA end more closely, so the J call is doubtful. The germline CDR1 and CDR2 sequences are SGHTA and FQGNSA. The CDR3 sequence is 14 residues long. The CDR3 loop is CASSHSGGADEQYF. In DNA form, the CDR3 reads TGTGCCAGCAGCCATAGCGGGGGGGCCGACGAGCAGTACTTC.

As for this clonotype: A much larger clone differs from this one at a single base, so this may be a read error. V is TRBV6-8 and J is TRBJ1-6; TRBD1 agrees at 7 bases. Germline values: CDR1 MNHGY, CDR2 SAAAGT. The CDR3 loop spans 14 amino acids. In DNA, the CDR3 is TGTGCCAGCAGTCCTAGACAGGGAAATTCACCCCCCCACTTT. Amino acids: CASSPRQGNSPPHF.

By proportion, this clonotype is medium-sized. This chain links TRBV7-2 with TRBJ2-1; 9 bases line up with TRBD2. The DNA end is a closer match to TRBJ2-7, so the J assignment may be wrong. There are 15 residues in the CDR3. The germline V gene encodes CDR1 SGHTA and CDR2 FQGNSA. The CDR3 reads CASSLDSGSYNEQYF. As DNA, the CDR3 is TGTGCCAGCAGCTTAGATAGCGGGAGCTACAATGAGCAGTACTTC.

The rearrangement links TRBV12-3 or TRBV12-4 to TRBJ2-3; 7 nucleotides match TRBD2. V gave up 10 bases and J gave up 0 bases; unmatched junction bases: 4. This CDR3 region has 13 residues. Here the CDR3 DNA reads TGTGCCATCTCCGGGGGGAGCACAGATACGCAGTATTTT. It codes for CAISGGSTDTQYF.

This clonotype has at least ten counts. This chain joins TRBV12-3 or TRBV12-4 and TRBJ2-1; D is ambiguous. The J call is doubtful: the DNA matches TRBJ2-7 better. The CDR3 is made up of 13 amino acids. CDR3 bases: TGTGCCAGCAGTTTTCTTAGGAGCAATGAGCAGTACTTC. This sequence encodes CASSFLRSNEQYF.

This sequence joins TRBV6-6 and TRBJ2-3; possibly TRBD2 for D (5 bases). The J call may be mistaken, given a closer DNA end match to TRBJ2-7. The CDR3 has 15 amino acids. Germline V gives CDR1 MNHNY, CDR2 SVGAGI (reference sequence). The CDR3, as DNA: TGTGCCAGCAGTTACTCTCGGGGTACTAACAATGAGCAGTACTTC. Its protein is CASSYSRGTNNEQYF.

This clonotype was observed many times. V usage is TRBV6-4 and J usage is TRBJ2-3; 9 bases fit TRBD1. The CDR3 covers 14 residues. Germline CDR1 and CDR2: MRHNA and SNTAGT. V lost 4 bases, J lost 1 base, and 0 bases stayed unmatched. CDR3 sequence: CASSGTGGTDTQYF. The CDR3, as DNA: TGTGCCAGCAGTGGGACAGGGGGCACAGATACGCAGTATTTT.

V and J are TRBV6-1 and TRBJ1-1; no clear D. V lost 5 bases to trimming and J lost 2 bases, with 15 bases between them. From germline, CDR1 is MNHNS and CDR2 SASEGT. The CDR3 is 15 residues long. The CDR3 reads CASSSISPANTEAFF. The CDR3 bases are TGTGCCAGCAGTTCAATCTCGCCGGCTAACACTGAAGCTTTCTTT.

In nucleotides, the CDR3 is TGTGCCAGCAGCTTATACTATGGCTACACCTTC. It encodes CASSLYYGYTF. This rearrangement joins TRBV7-2 to TRBJ1-2, with D uncertain. Trimming took off 2 bases at V and 3 bases at J, with 1 base between the two ends. This CDR3 has 11 amino acids. Germline V gives CDR1 SGHTA, CDR2 FQGNSA.

This clonotype was counted many times. The rearrangement uses TRBV6-1 and TRBJ2-1; a possible D gene is TRBD1 (6 bases). The germline gives CDR1 MNHNS, CDR2 SASEGT. Between the trimmed V and J ends, which lost 4 bases and 10 bases, there was a span of 20 bases. This CDR3 spans 15 amino acids. The DNA for the CDR3 is TGTGCCAGCAGTGCCGGACAGTCGTTTTCCTACGAGCAGTTCTTC. Protein sequence: CASSAGQSFSYEQFF.

The chain is built from TRBV7-2 and TRBJ1-6; D remains ambiguous. CDR1 and CDR2 from the germline V gene are SGHTA and FQGNSA. The ends were cut back, 0 bases at V and 10 bases at J, with 10 bases in the middle. The CDR3 contains 14 residues. The CDR3 DNA sequence: TGTGCCAGCAGCTTAGCAGTGGAGGGATCACCCCTCCACTTT. Protein sequence: CASSLAVEGSPLHF. The full variable domain, in which reference TRBV7-2 and TRBJ1-6 provide the parts outside the CDR3, is GAGVSQSPSNKVTEKGKDVELRCDPISGHTALYWYRQSLGQGLEFLIYFQGNSAPDKSGLPSDRFSAERTGGSVSTLTIQRTQQEDSAVYLCASSLAVEGSPLHFGNGTRLTVT.

This chain joins TRBV7-2 and TRBJ2-2; D is perhaps TRBD2 (6 bases). Trimming removed 5 bases from V and 5 bases from J, with 21 bases in between. The CDR3 sequence is 17 residues long. Germline loops: CDR1 SGHTA, CDR2 FQGNSA. CDR3 DNA sequence: TGTGCCAGCAGCCGCCAGCCCACTAGCCGACAAACCGGGGAGCTGTTTTTT. Amino acids: CASSRQPTSRQTGELFF.

The rearrangement links TRBV6-1 to TRBJ2-1, with D maybe TRBD2 (7 bases). Germline V CDR1 and CDR2: MNHNS, SASEGT. This CDR3 has 15 residues. V lost 7 bases and J lost 5, with 18 bases in between. In DNA, the CDR3 is TGTGCCAGCACCCCAAGGGGGGGATGGGACAATGAGCAGTTCTTC. This encodes CASTPRGGWDNEQFF.

Relative to its sample, this clonotype is large. This sequence joins TRBV27 and TRBJ2-5; 7 bases map to TRBD1. The assigned J gene may be wrong: the sequence end matches TRBJ2-7 better. Germline assignment: CDR1 MNHEY and CDR2 SMNVEV (reference sequence). This CDR3 is 13 amino acids long. The CDR3 DNA reads as TGTGCCAGCAGTTCCACAGGGGCCTACGAGCAGTACTTC. Amino acids: CASSSTGAYEQYF.

The rearrangement joins TRBV6-1 to TRBJ1-2, with a tentative D call TRBD1 (6 bases). The V gene's germline CDR1 is MNHNS and CDR2 SASEGT. The ends were cut back, 2 bases at V and 6 bases at J, with 13 bases in the middle. This CDR3 has 14 residues. The CDR3: CASSESWGQDGYTF. CDR3 coding DNA: TGTGCCAGCAGTGAAAGTTGGGGGCAGGATGGCTACACCTTC.

This clonotype was observed a single time. The CDR3 DNA is TGTGCCAGCAGCCCGACAGGGCTAGGCTACGAGCAGTACTTC. It codes for CASSPTGLGYEQYF. V and J are TRBV5-5 and TRBJ2-4; TRBD1 aligns across 7 bases. The better agreement between TRBJ2-7 and the DNA end casts doubt on the J call. This CDR3 region has 14 residues. Germline CDR1 SGHKS, CDR2 YYEKEE (reference sequence).

There are a few counts of this clonotype. The chain links TRBV12-3 or TRBV12-4 to TRBJ2-1; D might be TRBD2 (5 bases). V lost 1 base and J 10 bases, leaving 8 bases between the germline ends. The CDR3 is 12 residues long. As DNA, the CDR3 is TGTGCCAGCAGTTTAGTGCCGGGGGAGCAGTTCTTC. Protein sequence: CASSLVPGEQFF.

The V call is TRBV6-8, the J call TRBJ2-3; D not certain. The germline V gene encodes CDR1 MNHGY and CDR2 SAAAGT. V dropped 5 bases and J dropped 9 bases, with 12 bases sitting between them. The CDR3 extends over 12 amino acids. In DNA, the CDR3 is TGTGCCAGCAGTGGCAGGACGCGGACGCAGTATTTT. This encodes CASSGRTRTQYF.

This clonotype rates as medium-sized. V usage is TRBV6-1 and J usage is TRBJ2-1; no firm D call. The J call may be wrong; the DNA end is better matched by TRBJ2-7. This CDR3 is 13 amino acids long. The germline V gene encodes CDR1 MNHNS and CDR2 SASEGT. The CDR3 DNA reads as TGTGCCAGCAGAGTACATGGATACAATGAGCAGTACTTC. Amino acid sequence: CASRVHGYNEQYF.

This chain links TRBV10-2 with TRBJ2-3; the D gene is possibly TRBD1 (5 bases). Trimming stripped 7 bases from V and 6 bases from J, with 17 bases between. The germline CDR1 and CDR2 sequences are WSHSY and SAAADI. The CDR3 sequence is 14 residues long. The CDR3 protein is CASKDWTNWDTQYF. In DNA form, the CDR3 reads TGCGCCAGCAAGGATTGGACAAATTGGGATACGCAGTATTTT.